Listed below are T cell receptor beta chains from one sample, sequenced in a study of early T cells in non-severe SARS-CoV-2 infection. Each CDR3 protein is one row after TCRdb ran MiXCR on the 5' RACE reads. The sample holds about 67,000 distinct CDR3 sequences, approximately 10% seen once. The sequencing sample was made of whole blood. The source is an adult who was a healthcare worker with PCR-confirmed SARS-CoV-2 infection or an uninfected control (not recorded which). Both conserved end residues are part of each CDR3. The order of the fields is J gene, clone size, D gene, V gene, CDR3 protein, CDR3 DNA. D genes are given only for firm matches. Expanded clones are given a class, and other clones once, few, many or no size at all.

J: TRBJ2-2; size: many; D: NA; V: TRBV7-6; CDR3: CASRTGPGAGELFF; DNA: TGTGCCAGCAGAACTGGACCAGGGGCCGGGGAGCTGTTTTTT
J: TRBJ2-1; size: few; D: TRBD1; V: TRBV5-1; CDR3: CASSLGSVPGGEQFF; DNA: TGCGCCAGCAGCTTGGGGTCCGTGCCAGGGGGAGAGCAGTTCTTC
J: TRBJ2-7; size: many; D: TRBD2; V: TRBV12-3/TRBV12-4; CDR3: CASSLPAGGYEQYF; DNA: TGTGCCAGCAGTTTACCGGCGGGAGGTTACGAGCAGTACTTC
J: TRBJ2-2; size: NA; D: TRBD1; V: TRBV27; CDR3: CASKGQAHTGEPFF; DNA: TGTGCCAGCAAGGGACAGGCCCACACCGGGGAGCCGTTTTTT
J: TRBJ1-3; size: many; D: TRBD1; V: TRBV12-3/TRBV12-4; CDR3: CASSLDRGASGNTIYF; DNA: TGTGCCAGCAGCCTAGACAGGGGAGCCTCTGGAAACACCATATATTTT
J: TRBJ1-1; size: many; D: TRBD1; V: TRBV4-1; CDR3: CASSLSKQGQGYTEAFF; DNA: TGCGCCAGCAGCCTCTCTAAACAGGGACAGGGGTACACTGAAGCTTTCTTT
J: TRBJ2-1; size: many; D: TRBD2; V: TRBV10-3; CDR3: CAINPGLAGYNEQFF; DNA: TGTGCCATCAACCCCGGACTAGCGGGTTACAATGAGCAGTTCTTC
J: TRBJ2-7; size: NA; D: TRBD1; V: TRBV20-1; CDR3: CSASGQGRSYEQYF; DNA: TGCAGTGCTTCCGGACAGGGGCGATCCTACGAGCAGTACTTC
J: TRBJ2-1; size: many; D: TRBD1; V: TRBV20-1; CDR3: CSAPPGTGLDEQFF; DNA: TGCAGTGCGCCGCCCGGGACAGGGTTGGATGAGCAGTTCTTC
J: TRBJ2-4; size: many; D: NA; V: TRBV18; CDR3: CASSPMKEQGLAKNIQYF; DNA: TGTGCCAGCTCACCAATGAAGGAACAGGGTCTTGCCAAAAACATTCAGTACTTC
J: TRBJ2-5; size: NA; D: NA; V: TRBV3-1; CDR3: CASSQVLETQYF; DNA: TGTGCCAGCAGCCAAGTCCTGGAGACCCAGTACTTC
J: TRBJ2-1; size: once; D: TRBD2; V: TRBV6-2/TRBV6-3; CDR3: CASSYRGGGSSYNEQFF; DNA: TGTGCCAGCAGTTACAGGGGCGGGGGGAGCTCCTACAATGAGCAGTTCTTC
J: TRBJ2-3; size: few; D: NA; V: TRBV21-1; CDR3: CASSKGERGTDTQYF; DNA: TGTGCCAGCAGCAAAGGGGAGCGGGGCACAGATACGCAGTATTTT
J: TRBJ2-3; size: NA; D: TRBD2; V: TRBV3-1; CDR3: CASSQDGPTTKISGGVRTDTQYF; DNA: TGTGCCAGCAGCCAAGATGGGCCAACCACCAAGATTTCGGGGGGGGTCCGCACAGATACGCAGTATTTT
J: TRBJ2-7; size: NA; D: NA; V: TRBV12-5; CDR3: CASGDPTASYEQYF; DNA: TGTGCTAGTGGCGACCCGACGGCCTCCTACGAGCAGTACTTC
J: TRBJ2-1; size: NA; D: TRBD2; V: TRBV27; CDR3: CASRTSGGYNEQFF; DNA: TGTGCCAGCAGAACGAGCGGGGGTTACAATGAGCAGTTCTTC
J: TRBJ2-3; size: NA; D: TRBD2; V: TRBV5-1; CDR3: CASSVGSGGTSTDTQYF; DNA: TGCGCCAGCAGCGTAGGAAGCGGGGGAACTAGCACAGATACGCAGTATTTT
J: TRBJ2-3; size: few; D: TRBD2; V: TRBV7-8; CDR3: CASSPSRRAGVTDTQYF; DNA: TGTGCCAGCAGCCCCAGCCGAAGGGCGGGGGTCACAGATACGCAGTATTTT
J: TRBJ2-5; size: many; D: TRBD1; V: TRBV7-8; CDR3: CASSLVLGTGASQETQYF; DNA: TGTGCCAGCAGCTTAGTACTCGGGACAGGAGCTTCGCAAGAGACCCAGTACTTC
J: TRBJ2-7; size: few; D: NA; V: TRBV3-1; CDR3: CASSQHYEQYF; DNA: TGTGCCAGCAGCCAGCACTACGAGCAGTACTTC
J: TRBJ2-2; size: many; D: NA; V: TRBV12-5; CDR3: CASGLVQGGTGELFF; DNA: TGTGCTAGTGGTTTGGTGCAGGGCGGAACCGGGGAGCTGTTTTTT
J: TRBJ1-4; size: few; D: NA; V: TRBV21-1; CDR3: CASSAYWVTEKLFF; DNA: TGTGCCAGCAGCGCCTACTGGGTTACTGAAAAACTGTTTTTT
J: TRBJ2-1; size: few; D: NA; V: TRBV18; CDR3: CASSPPANPGYNEQFF; DNA: TGTGCCAGCTCACCACCGGCAAACCCCGGTTACAATGAGCAGTTCTTC
J: TRBJ2-2; size: many; D: TRBD1; V: TRBV6-5; CDR3: CASSYSLGTGGRTGELFF; DNA: TGTGCCAGCAGTTACTCCCTCGGGACAGGGGGCAGAACCGGGGAGCTGTTTTTT
J: TRBJ2-7; size: NA; D: TRBD1; V: TRBV27; CDR3: CASSLTGEHEQYF; DNA: TGTGCCAGCAGTCTGACAGGGGAGCACGAGCAGTACTTC
J: TRBJ2-5; size: few; D: NA; V: TRBV7-9; CDR3: CASSRAGGGETQYF; DNA: TGTGCCAGCAGCCGGGCCGGGGGAGGAGAGACCCAGTACTTC
J: TRBJ2-3; size: few; D: TRBD2; V: TRBV29-1; CDR3: CSVGREAGDTQYF; DNA: TGCAGCGTTGGGCGGGAGGCGGGAGATACGCAGTATTTT
J: TRBJ2-5; size: few; D: TRBD2; V: TRBV7-9; CDR3: CASSLGVAGPRETQYF; DNA: TGTGCCAGCAGCTTAGGGGTAGCGGGACCTCGAGAGACCCAGTACTTC